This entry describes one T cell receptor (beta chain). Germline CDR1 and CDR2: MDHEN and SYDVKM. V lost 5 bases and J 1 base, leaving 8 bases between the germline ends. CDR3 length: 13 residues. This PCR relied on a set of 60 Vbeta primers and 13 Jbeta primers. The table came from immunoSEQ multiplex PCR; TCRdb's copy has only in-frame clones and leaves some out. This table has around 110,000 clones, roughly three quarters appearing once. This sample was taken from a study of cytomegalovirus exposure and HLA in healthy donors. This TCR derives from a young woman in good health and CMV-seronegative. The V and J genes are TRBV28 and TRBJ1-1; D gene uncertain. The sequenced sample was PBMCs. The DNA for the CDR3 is TGTGCCAGCAGTCCCACAGCGAACACTGAAGCTTTCTTT. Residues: CASSPTANTEAFF.